These 20 T cell receptor beta chains were all obtained from the same sample, sequenced in a study of response to subunit inactivated influenza vaccine (dated by TCRdb to 2016 to 2019). The receptor library was made with RT-PCR. TCRdb names Illumina HiSeq 2500 as the instrument used. TCRdb reran the public reads through fastp at Q25 and MiXCR, keeping productive beta chains. Under each unique CDR3 protein, matching rows form one entry showing the most common genes and DNA. Present in this sample are 530,000 or so distinct CDR3 sequences, approximately 24% of which were seen just once. The ten largest clones represent 1.9% of the sample. Sequencing used CD4+ T cells sorted from PBMCs, obtained roughly 5 days after vaccination. The receptor source for this set is a man aged 50 to 60 who received an inactivated influenza vaccine. Donor details come from another sample of the same person, matched by shared clones.

This clonotype appeared a few times. The rearrangement joins TRBV6-2 or TRBV6-3 to TRBJ2-7, with D perhaps TRBD2 (6 bases). The CDR3 runs 12 residues. The germline CDR1 and CDR2 sequences are MNHEY and SVGEGT. The V and J ends lost 2 bases and 7 bases respectively, with 9 bases between them. CDR3 DNA sequence: TGTGCCAGCAGTTACCGGGGGATGGAGCAGTACTTC. Its translation is CASSYRGMEQYF.

This clonotype was counted many times. V usage is TRBV4-2 and J usage is TRBJ2-5; TRBD2 matches 7 bases. There are 15 residues in the CDR3. Germline CDR1 is LGHNA and CDR2 is YNFKEQ. V was clipped by 1 base and J by 2 bases; unmatched bases: 4. In DNA form, the CDR3 reads TGTGCCAGCAGCCAAGGGACTAGAGATCAAGAGACCCAGTACTTC. This sequence encodes CASSQGTRDQETQYF.

The gene calls are TRBV5-4 and TRBJ2-1; D unresolved. The V gene's germline CDR1 is SGHNT and CDR2 YYREEE (reference sequence). This CDR3 contains 14 residues. Trimming shortened V by 1 base and J by 9 bases, and 14 bases separated the two germline ends. In DNA, the CDR3 is TGTGCCAGCAGCTTGCCAGGTTCGAGTAGTGAGCAGTTCTTC. Amino acid sequence: CASSLPGSSSEQFF.

This clonotype was seen only a few times. This sequence joins TRBV10-2 and TRBJ2-5; D is undetermined. Deletions cut 0 bases from V and 7 bases from J, with 9 bases between. Germline CDR1 WSHSY, CDR2 SAAADI. The CDR3 is 13 amino acids. The DNA of the CDR3 is TGCGCCAGCAGTGAGTCACGGCGACTGACCCAGTACTTC. Translated: CASSESRRLTQYF.

In its sample, this clonotype was seen a few times. The chain has TRBV20-1 and TRBJ2-1; D remains ambiguous. CDR1 DFQATT and CDR2 SNEGSKA come from the germline V gene (reference sequence). V dropped 0 bases and J dropped 10 bases, with 10 bases sitting between them. The CDR3 sequence is 12 residues long. CDR3 sequence (DNA): TGCAGTGCTAGAGATTGGTCCGAGGAGCAGTTCTTC. Amino acids: CSARDWSEEQFF.

This clonotype was seen more than once but under ten times. The CDR3 coding sequence is TGTGCCAGCAGCTTAGGCCAGAAAAACATTCAGTACTTC. Translation gives CASSLGQKNIQYF. V gene TRBV7-2 combines with J gene TRBJ2-4; D not resolved. The CDR3 runs 13 residues. V shed 1 base and J shed 4 bases, with 5 bases lying between them. Per germline, CDR1 SGHTA and CDR2 FQGNSA.

The chain links TRBV9 to TRBJ1-2; the match to TRBD1 covers 8 bases. V lost 7 bases, J lost 7 bases, and 18 bases stayed unmatched. CDR3 length equals 16 residues. Looked up from germline, CDR1 is SGDLS and CDR2 is YYNGEE. The CDR3 DNA reads TGTGCCAGCGGTTCTCTGGACAGGGATAATTTGGGTGGCTACACCTTC. Its translation: CASGSLDRDNLGGYTF.

This clonotype was seen a few times. The genes are TRBV5-1 and TRBJ2-7; D call uncertain. The CDR3 is made up of 11 amino acids. The V gene lost 0 bases and the J gene lost 8 bases, with 6 bases spanning the gap. The germline V gene has CDR1 SGHRS and CDR2 YFSETQ. This CDR3 reads CASSLETQQYF. The CDR3 nucleotides are TGCGCCAGCAGCTTGGAAACCCAGCAGTACTTC.

This chain connects TRBV5-1 to TRBJ2-5; 7 bases line up with TRBD1. The J segment lost 2 bases and the V segment lost 0 bases, leaving 7 bases of the junction unmatched. CDR1 and CDR2 from the germline V gene are SGHRS and YFSETQ. The CDR3 runs 16 residues. The CDR3 region has the DNA TGCGCCAGCAGCTTGGCCTCGGGACAGAGGCAAGAGACCCAGTACTTC. Its translation is CASSLASGQRQETQYF.

The chain uses TRBV25-1 and TRBJ2-3, with D unclear. V was trimmed by 5 bases and J by 0 bases, leaving 9 bases between them. Per germline, CDR1 MGHDK and CDR2 SYGVNS. This CDR3 is 14 amino acids long. This chain's CDR3 is CASSRGRSTDTQYF. In DNA, the CDR3 is TGTGCCAGCAGTCGCGGTCGGAGCACAGATACGCAGTATTTT.

The V and J genes are TRBV10-3 and TRBJ2-3; D may be TRBD2 (6 bases). Trimming stripped 7 bases from V and 9 bases from J, with 17 bases between. The CDR3 runs 13 residues. Germline CDR1 and CDR2: ENHRY and SYGVKD. In DNA form, the CDR3 reads TGTGCCATCACGGCGGGGCAGGGTGGGACGCAGTATTTT. This encodes CAITAGQGGTQYF.

This clonotype was counted between two and nine times. The chain joins TRBV6-2 or TRBV6-3 to TRBJ2-1; TRBD1 is a possible D gene (5 bases). Per germline, CDR1 MNHEY and CDR2 SVGEGT. This CDR3 has 15 amino acids. Trimming removed 7 bases at V and 3 bases at J, with 16 bases between. The CDR3 DNA is TGTGCCAGCACCTACCCAAGGGGATTCTACAATGAGCAGTTCTTC. It translates to CASTYPRGFYNEQFF.

The chain has TRBV27 and TRBJ2-1; 11 bases fit TRBD1. The germline gives CDR1 MNHEY, CDR2 SMNVEV (reference sequence). The CDR3 spans 16 residues. The ends lost 5 bases at V and 3 bases at J; junction bases unmatched: 6. CDR3 sequence reads: CASSRAGTGGYNEQFF. The CDR3 DNA reads as TGTGCCAGCAGTCGTGCCGGGACAGGGGGCTACAATGAGCAGTTCTTC.

The rearrangement links TRBV20-1 to TRBJ2-5, with D hard to call. The germline V gene encodes CDR1 DFQATT and CDR2 SNEGSKA (reference sequence). The CDR3 length is 15 residues. Trimming cost V 1 base and J 0 bases, with 12 bases left between them. CDR3 sequence (DNA): TGCAGTGCTAGAGGTTCGCCTCCGCACCAAGAGACCCAGTACTTC. Encoded protein: CSARGSPPHQETQYF.

The chain couples TRBV12-3 or TRBV12-4 to TRBJ2-3; 8 positions agree with TRBD1. This CDR3 is built from 15 residues. V trimming: 3 bases; J trimming: 1 base; junction bases outside the gene matches: 3. The CDR3 protein is CASSFGTGRTDTQYF. The CDR3 DNA reads as TGTGCCAGCAGTTTTGGGACAGGACGCACAGATACGCAGTATTTT.

The genes are TRBV15 and TRBJ2-1, with TRBD1 matching over 8 bases. Germline V gene sequence: CDR1 LNHNV, CDR2 YYDKDF (reference sequence). There are 14 residues in the CDR3. V trimming: 1 base; J trimming: 5 bases; junction bases outside the gene matches: 1. The DNA of the CDR3 is TGTGCCACCAGCAGAGCGACAGGGGACAATGAGCAGTTCTTC. Translating gives CATSRATGDNEQFF.

This clonotype showed up just a few times. The rearrangement links TRBV7-6 to TRBJ1-6, with D perhaps matching TRBD1 (6 bases). Germline loops: CDR1 SGHVS, CDR2 FNYEAQ. V shed 6 bases and J shed 6 bases, with 12 bases lying between them. The CDR3 length is 14 residues. This CDR3 reads CASSRTEFNSPLHF. Written as DNA, the CDR3 is TGTGCCAGCAGTCGGACAGAGTTTAATTCACCCCTCCACTTT.

This sequence joins TRBV20-1 and TRBJ1-5; TRBD1 aligns across 8 bases. J lost 3 bases, V lost 3 bases, and 4 bases had no gene match. The CDR3 runs to 14 residues. The germline gives CDR1 DFQATT, CDR2 SNEGSKA (reference sequence). The CDR3 sequence: CSARTDRDNQPQHF. In DNA form, the CDR3 reads TGCAGTGCTAGGACGGACAGGGACAATCAGCCCCAGCATTTT.

The chain joins TRBV20-1 to TRBJ2-7; possible D gene TRBD1, 6 bases. This CDR3 region has 14 residues. V was clipped by 3 bases and J by 7 bases, with 19 bases between them. Germline-derived CDR1 and CDR2 are DFQATT and SNEGSKA (reference sequence). The DNA for the CDR3 is TGCAGTGCTAGGGGTCAGGGGTTAAGTGAGGAGCAGTACTTC. It yields the protein CSARGQGLSEEQYF.

The chain combines TRBV6-5 with TRBJ2-2; 9 bases align to TRBD2. Trimming took 2 bases from V and 7 from J; bases not matched to a gene: 8. Germline CDR1 reads MNHEY; CDR2 reads SVGAGI. The CDR3 loop spans 16 amino acids. CDR3 protein: CASSYAPSGDGGELFF. CDR3 DNA: TGTGCCAGCAGTTACGCCCCTAGCGGGGACGGCGGGGAGCTGTTTTTT.